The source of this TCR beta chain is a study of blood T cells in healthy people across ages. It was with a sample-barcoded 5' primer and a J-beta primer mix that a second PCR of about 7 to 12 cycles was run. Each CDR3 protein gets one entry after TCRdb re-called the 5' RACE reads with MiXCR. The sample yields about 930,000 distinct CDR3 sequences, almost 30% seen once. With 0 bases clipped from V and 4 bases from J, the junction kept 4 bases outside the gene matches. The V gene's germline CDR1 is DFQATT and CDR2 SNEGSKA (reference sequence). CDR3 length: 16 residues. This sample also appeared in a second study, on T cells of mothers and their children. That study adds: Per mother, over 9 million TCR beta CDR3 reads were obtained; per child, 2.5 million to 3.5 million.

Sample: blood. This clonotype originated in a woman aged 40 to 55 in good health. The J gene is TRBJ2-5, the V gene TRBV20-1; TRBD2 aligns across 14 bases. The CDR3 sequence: CSARETSGGAPETQYF. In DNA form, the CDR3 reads TGCAGTGCTAGAGAGACTAGCGGGGGGGCCCCAGAGACCCAGTACTTC.